Reported below is one TCR beta chain. Its antigen is not identified. This sample stems from a study of cytomegalovirus exposure and HLA in healthy donors. Study as a whole: The same platform was used for the 90 to 150 validation repertoires and the approximately 700 first-cohort repertoires, a later analysis reported.

Study observations and caveats: It was reported that the classifier diagnosed cytomegalovirus status with high specificity and sensitivity in both the original and validation cohorts.

Sequencing used immunoSEQ multiplex PCR; TCRdb keeps in-frame clones, though not all of them. The table has approximately 180,000 clones, 86% seen once. The trim removed 7 bases at V and 7 bases at J, leaving 5 bases unmatched. The CDR3 has 14 amino acids. Per the germline V gene, CDR1 is SNHLY and CDR2 is FYNNEI. This sequence originates from a woman between 18 and 29 years old in good health and CMV-seronegative. V usage is TRBV2 and J usage is TRBJ2-1; TRBD1 matches at 12 bases. The material sequenced was PBMCs. The CDR3 here is CASMGQGAWNEQFF. The CDR3, as DNA: TGTGCCAGCATGGGACAGGGGGCGTGGAATGAGCAGTTCTTC.